This TCR beta chain was sequenced during a study of shared clonotypes between healthy human individuals. As for the study in general: The study enrolled a couple of women and a few men aged 18 to 49. CD8 memory received one plate per donor, CD8 naive two, CD4 memory three and CD4 naive three.

In regard to this clone: Antigen unknown.

Study-level results: Generation probability values for non-shared clonotypes were lower than those for clonotypes shared by all four donors. Only a few donors were included, so the genetic and exposure-history diversity represented was limited.

The CDR3 is made up of 17 amino acids. Trimming at V came to 3 bases and at J to 7 bases, leaving 7 bases not matched to a gene. Germline CDR1 reads LNHDA; CDR2 reads SQIVND (reference sequence). Some clones are missing from TCRdb's copy, which holds only in-frame ones; the method was immunoSEQ multiplex PCR. Altogether roughly 1,000,000 clones are present, approximately 80% being singletons, with the ten largest covering roughly 0.62%. Sequencing was carried out using memory CD4+ T cells from PBMCs. Subset of the sample: CD45RA-negative fraction. V gene TRBV19 combines with J gene TRBJ2-1; 15 bases are shared with TRBD2. This receptor was taken from a man aged 18 to 29 in good health. Some clones in this sample may be carry-over from other donors' samples. This CDR3 is CASSIGLAGGLGNEQFF. CDR3 DNA: TGTGCCAGTAGTATCGGACTAGCGGGAGGGCTTGGGAATGAGCAGTTCTTC.